The 19 T cell receptor beta chains in this list originate from one sample, sequenced in a study of blood T cell repertoires in COVID-19 (dated by TCRdb to the early 2020s). Libraries were made using the immunoSEQ multiplex PCR assay. Entries here come from immuneACCESS through TCRdb and include only in-frame sequences with V and J called. Some clones fail to appear in such tables; in the studies checked, an unresolved V gene covers under half of the shortfall, and the cause of the remainder is unknown. This sample is represented by approximately 150,000 clones; about nine tenths of them were singletons. The top ten clonotypes cover about 6.5% of the sample. Sequenced sample: peripheral blood. The receptors shown here come from a man older than 75 with acute or convalescent COVID-19.

The chain couples TRBV28 to TRBJ2-3, with TRBD1 matching 8 bases. The germline V gene encodes CDR1 MDHEN and CDR2 SYDVKM. The CDR3 runs 14 residues. The V segment lost 5 bases and the J segment 6 bases; nucleotides outside the gene matches: 7. The CDR3 sequence is CASSPAGGADTQYF. CDR3 sequence (DNA): TGTGCCAGCAGTCCGGCAGGGGGCGCGGATACGCAGTATTTT.

The chain combines TRBV6-6 with TRBJ1-1, with a weak D call TRBD1 (6 bases). Germline CDR1 and CDR2: MNHNY and SVGAGI (reference sequence). The V gene lost 6 bases and the J gene lost 0 bases, with 14 bases spanning the gap. This CDR3 has 15 residues. The DNA of the CDR3 is TGTGCCAGCAGCCAACCGGGACAACTGAACACTGAAGCTTTCTTT. It translates to CASSQPGQLNTEAFF.

The CDR3 spells CASRGLAGGPDEQYF. The CDR3 DNA reads TGTGCCAGCAGGGGACTAGCGGGAGGGCCCGACGAGCAGTACTTC. This rearrangement joins TRBV6-5 to TRBJ2-7; 16 bases line up with TRBD2. Germline trimming cut 6 bases from V and 5 bases from J; bases unmatched to any gene: 4. The germline gives CDR1 MNHEY, CDR2 SVGAGI. The CDR3 spans 15 residues.

About this clone itself: Without the conserved terminal phenylalanine or tryptophan, this CDR3 likely stems from a read error. The DNA is left out, because the CDR3 cannot be placed on it with certainty; the CDR3 is given as TCRdb lists it. V gene TRBV30 combines with J gene TRBJ1-1; TRBD1, the D gene given by the table, was not confirmed from the DNA. Ends included, the CDR3 has 8 residues. CDR1 GTSNPN and CDR2 SVGIG come from the germline V gene (reference sequence). The CDR3: CAGTGGRS.

For this clone: This sample includes further DNA sequences coding for the same CDR3. This chain uses TRBV29-1 with TRBJ1-5; 7 bases are shared with TRBD1. CDR1 is SQVTM and CDR2 is ANQGSEA in the germline V gene. With V trimmed by 4 bases and J by 1 base, 4 bases remained unmatched. The CDR3 is made up of 14 amino acids. Here the CDR3 DNA reads TGCAGCGTTGCGACAGGGACAAGCAATCAGCCCCAGCATTTT. Residues: CSVATGTSNQPQHF.

This sequence joins TRBV10-3 and TRBJ1-3; TRBD1 matches at 9 bases. The junction had 10 bases not matched to a gene; V was cut back by 3 bases and J by 1 base. This CDR3 is 18 amino acids long. Germline-derived CDR1 and CDR2 are ENHRY and SYGVKD. The CDR3 nucleotides read TGTGCCATCAGTGATGACTTCGGGACAGGGCATTCTGGAAACACCATATATTTT. As protein: CAISDDFGTGHSGNTIYF.

Concerning this clone itself: The sample carries other DNA sequences with the same CDR3. The chain combines TRBV2 with TRBJ1-2; possible D gene TRBD1, 6 bases. This CDR3 has 13 residues. Germline CDR1 SNHLY, CDR2 FYNNEI. With 2 bases removed from V and 7 bases from J, the gap between germline ends came to 11 bases. The CDR3 protein is CASSELQGGGYTF. CDR3 DNA sequence: TGTGCCAGCAGTGAACTACAGGGTGGTGGCTACACCTTC. The full variable domain, with the rest looked up from reference TRBV2 and TRBJ1-2, is EPEVTQTPSHQVTQMGQEVILRCVPISNHLYFYWYRQILGQKVEFLVSFYNNEISEKSEIFDDQFSVERPDGSNFTLKIRSTKLEDSAMYFCASSELQGGGYTFGSGTRLTVV.

The chain couples TRBV9 to TRBJ2-2; D call uncertain. The germline gives CDR1 SGDLS, CDR2 YYNGEE. There are 14 residues in the CDR3. The germline V and J ends were trimmed by 6 bases and 2 bases, with 11 bases remaining between them. The CDR3 DNA reads TGTGCCAGCACTCTCAGTCAAAACACCGGGGAGCTGTTTTTT. It yields the protein CASTLSQNTGELFF.

V gene TRBV4-1 combines with J gene TRBJ2-1; 10 nucleotides match TRBD1. The V gene's germline CDR1 is MGHRA and CDR2 YSYEKL. The CDR3 sequence is 15 residues long. The V and J ends lost 4 bases and 2 bases, in that order; junction bases with no gene match: 2. CDR3 region: CASSPGQGAYNEQFF. The DNA of the CDR3 is TGCGCCAGCAGCCCCGGACAGGGGGCCTACAATGAGCAGTTCTTC.

CDR3 sequence: CASSQGHGGGQPQHF. The DNA of the CDR3 is TGTGCCAGCAGCCAAGGGCACGGGGGAGGGCAGCCCCAGCATTTT. V gene TRBV3-1 (or the pseudogene TRBV3-2) combines with J gene TRBJ1-5; TRBD1 is a possible D gene (5 bases). CDR3 length: 15 amino acids. Trimming stripped 1 base from V and 7 bases from J, with 14 bases between. CDR1 LGHDT and CDR2 YNNKEL come from the germline V gene (reference sequence).

Turning to this clone: This CDR3 is also generated by other DNA sequences in the sample. The genes are TRBV30 and TRBJ1-2; the D gene is possibly TRBD1 (5 bases). Germline V gene lookup returns CDR1 GTSNPN and CDR2 SVGIG (reference sequence). This CDR3 has 12 amino acids. Trimming left V 2 bases short and J 3 bases short, with 7 bases between. CDR3 DNA sequence: TGTGCCTGGAGTACGGGGGACTATGGCTACACCTTC. Its protein is CAWSTGDYGYTF.

The V and J genes are TRBV12-3 or TRBV12-4 and TRBJ2-6; D gene unclear. The CDR3 spans 13 residues. V lost 2 bases, J lost 4 bases, and 3 bases lay in between. For the CDR3, the DNA is TGTGCCAGCAGTTTACAGGGGGCCAACGTCCTGACTTTC. Amino acid sequence: CASSLQGANVLTF.

In this sample, this clone turned up a few times. This chain uses TRBV24-1 with TRBJ2-4; tentatively, D is TRBD1 (5 bases). The CDR3 totals 16 residues. V was shortened by 2 bases and J by 1 base, with 11 bases between the two germline ends. Looked up from germline, CDR1 is KGHDR and CDR2 is SFDVKD. The CDR3 is CATSDSRARAKNIQYF. The CDR3 region has the DNA TGTGCCACCAGTGATTCCAGGGCCCGGGCCAAAAACATTCAGTACTTC.

V is TRBV2 and J is TRBJ2-1; 7 bases map to TRBD1. Trimming cost V 6 bases and J 5 bases; bases outside gene matches: 7. CDR3 length: 14 residues. Germline V CDR1 and CDR2: SNHLY, FYNNEI. The CDR3 sequence: CASSPDRVHNEQFF. CDR3 coding DNA: TGTGCCAGCAGCCCCGACAGGGTTCACAATGAGCAGTTCTTC. Supplemented by reference TRBV2 and TRBJ2-1, the full variable domain reads EPEVTQTPSHQVTQMGQEVILRCVPISNHLYFYWYRQILGQKVEFLVSFYNNEISEKSEIFDDQFSVERPDGSNFTLKIRSTKLEDSAMYFCASSPDRVHNEQFFGPGTRLTVL.

This chain uses TRBV4-1 with TRBJ1-1; D perhaps matches TRBD1 (6 bases). V was shortened by 6 bases and J by 1 base, with 12 bases between the two germline ends. The CDR3 extends over 14 amino acids. CDR1 is MGHRA, CDR2 YSYEKL, per germline. CDR3 bases: TGCGCCAGCAGATCTCCGGGACAGAACACTGAAGCTTTCTTT. Protein: CASRSPGQNTEAFF.

V and J are TRBV6-5 and TRBJ1-1; D remains unclear. Trimming shortened V by 8 bases and J by 1 base, and 5 bases separated the two germline ends. Germline V gene lookup returns CDR1 MNHEY and CDR2 SVGAGI. This CDR3 is built from 11 residues. CDR3 loop: CASCENTEAFF. In nucleotides, the CDR3 is TGTGCCAGCTGCGAGAACACTGAAGCTTTCTTT.

Notes on this clone: A junction end diverges from the germline sequence, so it may reflect a read error. This rearrangement joins TRBV7-7 to TRBJ2-2; no clear D. From germline, CDR1 is SSHAT and CDR2 FNYEAQ (reference sequence). The CDR3 consists of 16 residues. The CDR3 coding sequence is TGTGCTAGCAGCTCCTCTGCGGCGGCCCACACCGGGGAGCTGTTTTTT. Translation: CASSSSAAAHTGELFF.

V usage is TRBV15 and J usage is TRBJ1-2; possible D gene TRBD1, 5 bases. The CDR3 runs to 16 residues. Germline V lookup: CDR1 LNHNV, CDR2 YYDKDF (reference sequence). Trimming cost V 1 base and J 8 bases, with 20 bases left between them. CDR3 sequence reads: CATSRGLEGIIGGYTF. In DNA form, the CDR3 reads TGTGCCACCAGCAGAGGTCTGGAGGGGATCATAGGGGGCTACACCTTC.

The rearrangement joins TRBV7-9 to TRBJ1-2; D gene unclear. The CDR3 is 14 residues long. V lost 3 bases, J lost 3 bases, and 11 bases lay in between. The germline V gene encodes CDR1 SEHNR and CDR2 FQNEAQ (reference sequence). The CDR3 region has the DNA TGTGCCAGCAGCTTTTCGGGTCCTTACTATGGCTACACCTTC. Translated: CASSFSGPYYGYTF. Filled out from reference TRBV7-9 and TRBJ1-2, the complete variable domain reads DTGVSQNPRHKITKRGQNVTFRCDPISEHNRLYWYRQTLGQGPEFLTYFQNEAQLEKSRLLSDRFSAERPKGSFSTLEIQRTEQGDSAMYLCASSFSGPYYGYTFGSGTRLTVV.